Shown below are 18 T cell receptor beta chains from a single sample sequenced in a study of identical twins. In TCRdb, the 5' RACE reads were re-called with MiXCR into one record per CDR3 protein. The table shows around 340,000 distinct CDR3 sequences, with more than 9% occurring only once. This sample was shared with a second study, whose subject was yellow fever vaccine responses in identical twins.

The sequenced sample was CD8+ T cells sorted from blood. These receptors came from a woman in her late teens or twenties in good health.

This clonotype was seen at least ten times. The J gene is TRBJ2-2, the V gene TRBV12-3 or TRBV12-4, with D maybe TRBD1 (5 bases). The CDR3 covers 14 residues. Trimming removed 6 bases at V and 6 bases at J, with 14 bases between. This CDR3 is CASRTEAGPGELFF. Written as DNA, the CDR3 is TGTGCCAGCAGAACTGAGGCAGGGCCCGGGGAGCTGTTTTTT.

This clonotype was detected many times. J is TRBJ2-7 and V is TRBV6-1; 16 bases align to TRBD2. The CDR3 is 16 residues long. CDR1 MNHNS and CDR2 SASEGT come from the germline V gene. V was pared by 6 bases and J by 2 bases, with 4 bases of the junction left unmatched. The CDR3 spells CASSPGLAGGTYEQYV. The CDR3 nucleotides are TGTGCCAGCAGCCCGGGACTAGCGGGGGGGACCTACGAGCAGTACGTC.

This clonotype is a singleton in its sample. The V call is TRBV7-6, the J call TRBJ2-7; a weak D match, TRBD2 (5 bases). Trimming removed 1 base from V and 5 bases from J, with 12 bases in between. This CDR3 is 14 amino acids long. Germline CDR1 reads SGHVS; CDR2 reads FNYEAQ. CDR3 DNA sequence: TGTGCCAGCAGCTTAGGGACTTCAGGTGACGAGCAGTACGTC. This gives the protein CASSLGTSGDEQYV.

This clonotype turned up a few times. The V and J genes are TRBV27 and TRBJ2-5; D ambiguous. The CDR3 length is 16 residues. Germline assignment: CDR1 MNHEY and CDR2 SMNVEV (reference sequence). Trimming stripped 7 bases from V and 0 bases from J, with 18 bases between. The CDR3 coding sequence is TGTGCCAGCACCGGGCCCTCCCAGAGGCACCAAGAGACCCAGTACTTC. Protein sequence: CASTGPSQRHQETQYF.

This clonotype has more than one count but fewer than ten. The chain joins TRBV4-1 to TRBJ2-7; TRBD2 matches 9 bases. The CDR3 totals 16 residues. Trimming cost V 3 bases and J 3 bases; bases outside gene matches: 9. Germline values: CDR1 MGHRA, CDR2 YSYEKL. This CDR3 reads CASSQEAGSGSYEQYF. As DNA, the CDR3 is TGCGCCAGCAGCCAGGAGGCGGGTAGCGGGAGCTACGAGCAGTACTTC.

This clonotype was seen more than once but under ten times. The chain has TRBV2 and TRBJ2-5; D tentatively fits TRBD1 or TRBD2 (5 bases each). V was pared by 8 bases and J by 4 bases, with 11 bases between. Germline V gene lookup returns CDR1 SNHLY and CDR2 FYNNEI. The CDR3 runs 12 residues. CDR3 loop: CASWDPRETQYF. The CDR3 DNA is TGTGCCAGCTGGGACCCACGAGAGACCCAGTACTTC.

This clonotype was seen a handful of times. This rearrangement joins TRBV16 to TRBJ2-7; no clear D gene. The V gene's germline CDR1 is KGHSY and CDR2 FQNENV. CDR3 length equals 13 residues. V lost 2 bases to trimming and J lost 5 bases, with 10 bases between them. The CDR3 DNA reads TGTGCCAGCAGCCAAATGGGGTTAGACGAGCAGTACTTC. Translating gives CASSQMGLDEQYF. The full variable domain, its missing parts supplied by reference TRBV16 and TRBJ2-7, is GEEVAQTPKHLVRGEGQKAKLYCAPIKGHSYVFWYQQVLKNEFKFLISFQNENVFDETGMPKERFSAKCLPNSPCSLEIQATKLEDSAVYFCASSQMGLDEQYFGPGTRLTVT.

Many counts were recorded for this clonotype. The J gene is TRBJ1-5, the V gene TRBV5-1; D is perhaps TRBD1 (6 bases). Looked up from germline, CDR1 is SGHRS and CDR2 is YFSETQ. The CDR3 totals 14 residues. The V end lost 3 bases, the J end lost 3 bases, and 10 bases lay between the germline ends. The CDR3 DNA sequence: TGCGCCAGCAGCTCAGGGGATTCCAATCAGCCCCAGCATTTT. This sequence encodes CASSSGDSNQPQHF.

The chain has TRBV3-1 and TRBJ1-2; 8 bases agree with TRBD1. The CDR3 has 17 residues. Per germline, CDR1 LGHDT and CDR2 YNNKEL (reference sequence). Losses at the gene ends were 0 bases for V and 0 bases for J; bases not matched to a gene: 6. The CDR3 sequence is CASSQDQRTGTNYGYTF. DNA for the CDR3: TGTGCCAGCAGCCAAGATCAGCGGACAGGGACTAACTATGGCTACACCTTC.

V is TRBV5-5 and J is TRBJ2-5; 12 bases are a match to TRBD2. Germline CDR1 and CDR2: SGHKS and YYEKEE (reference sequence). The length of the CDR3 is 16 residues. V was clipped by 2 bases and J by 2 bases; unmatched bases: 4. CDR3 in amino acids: CASSLLAGGWQETQYF. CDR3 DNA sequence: TGTGCCAGCAGCTTACTAGCGGGAGGATGGCAAGAGACCCAGTACTTC.

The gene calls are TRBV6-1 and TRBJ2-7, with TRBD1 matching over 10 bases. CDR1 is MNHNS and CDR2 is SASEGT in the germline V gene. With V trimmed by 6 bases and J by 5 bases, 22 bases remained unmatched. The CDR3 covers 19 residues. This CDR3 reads CASSIRPNLGTGEADEQYV. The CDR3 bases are TGTGCCAGCAGCATACGCCCTAATCTCGGGACAGGGGAGGCGGACGAGCAGTACGTC.

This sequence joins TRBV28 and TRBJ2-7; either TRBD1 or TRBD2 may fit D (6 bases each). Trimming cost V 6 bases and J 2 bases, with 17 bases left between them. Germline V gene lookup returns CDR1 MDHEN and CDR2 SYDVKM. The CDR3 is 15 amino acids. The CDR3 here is CASSLGGTPTYEQYF. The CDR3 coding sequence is TGTGCCAGCAGCCTAGGCGGGACACCGACCTACGAGCAGTACTTC. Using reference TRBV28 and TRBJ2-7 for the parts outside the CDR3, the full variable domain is DVKVTQSSRYLVKRTGEKVFLECVQDMDHENMFWYRQDPGLGLRLIYFSYDVKMKEKGDIPEGYSVSREKKERFSLILESASTNQTSMYLCASSLGGTPTYEQYFGPGTRLTVT.

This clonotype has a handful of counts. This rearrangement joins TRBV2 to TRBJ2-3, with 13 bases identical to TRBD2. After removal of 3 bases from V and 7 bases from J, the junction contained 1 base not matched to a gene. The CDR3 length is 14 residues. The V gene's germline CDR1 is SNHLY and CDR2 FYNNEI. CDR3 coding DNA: TGTGCCAGCAGTGAGGGACTAGCGGGGTATACGCAGTATTTT. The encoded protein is CASSEGLAGYTQYF.

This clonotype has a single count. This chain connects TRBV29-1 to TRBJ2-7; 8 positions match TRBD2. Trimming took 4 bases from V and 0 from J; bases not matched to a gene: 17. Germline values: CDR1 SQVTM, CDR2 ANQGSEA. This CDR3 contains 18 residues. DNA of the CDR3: TGCAGCGTTGTCACCCGGGACGCAGCGGGGGAAAGCTCCTACGAGCAGTACGTC. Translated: CSVVTRDAAGESSYEQYV.

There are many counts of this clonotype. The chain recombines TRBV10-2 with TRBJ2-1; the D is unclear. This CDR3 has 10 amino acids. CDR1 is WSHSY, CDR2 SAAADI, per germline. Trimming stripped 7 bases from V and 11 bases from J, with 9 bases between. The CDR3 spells CASNLSKQFF. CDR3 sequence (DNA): TGCGCCAGCAATCTCTCTAAGCAGTTCTTC.

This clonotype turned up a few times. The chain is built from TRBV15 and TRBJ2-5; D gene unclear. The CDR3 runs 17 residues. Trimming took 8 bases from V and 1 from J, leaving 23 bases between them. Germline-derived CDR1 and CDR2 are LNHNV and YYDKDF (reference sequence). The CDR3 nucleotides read TGTGCCACCCGACCGGGCCCAAGCTCCCCCCTCCAAGAGACCCAGTACTTC. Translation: CATRPGPSSPLQETQYF.

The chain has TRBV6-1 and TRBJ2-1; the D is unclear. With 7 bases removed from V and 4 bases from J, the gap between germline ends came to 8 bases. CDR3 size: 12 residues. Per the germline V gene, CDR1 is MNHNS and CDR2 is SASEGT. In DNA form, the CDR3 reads TGTGCCAGCACCCAAGGGTACAATGAGCAGTTCTTC. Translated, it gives CASTQGYNEQFF.

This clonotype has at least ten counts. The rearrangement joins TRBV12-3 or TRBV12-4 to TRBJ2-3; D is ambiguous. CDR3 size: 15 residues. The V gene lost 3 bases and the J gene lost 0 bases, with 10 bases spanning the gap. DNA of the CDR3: TGTGCCAGCAGTTTTGTCCTCGGTAGCACAGATACGCAGTATTTT. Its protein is CASSFVLGSTDTQYF.